This TCR beta chain was found in a study of CD8+ T cells in alopecia areata (dated by TCRdb to the late 2010s). Background on the whole study: The treated patients, all with moderate-to-severe alopecia areata, were enrolled in an open-label pilot trial of oral tofacitinib given at 5 to 10 mg twice daily. Patients received tofacitinib for 6 to 18 months and were then followed off drug for 6 months to check for delayed response and recurrence. Disease severity in treated patients was measured with the SALT score, which quantifies the percentage of affected scalp surface area. To study T cell clonal expansion in alopecia areata, the researchers applied high-throughput TCRbeta sequencing to both the C3H/HeJ mouse model and human patients. Scalp tissue and sorted CD4+ and CD8+ peripheral blood T cells from patchy and totalis/universalis alopecia areata patients and from healthy controls were covered by human TCRbeta sequencing. Biopsies were taken from tofacitinib-treated patients at baseline and again at 4 and 24 weeks into treatment, and several of those patients also had a later scalp biopsy. Clonality in the scalp was compared among normal scalp (n=4), patchy alopecia areata scalp (n=8), and alopecia totalis/universalis scalp (n=8). RNA came from the PAXgene miRNA kit for fixed scalp, the miRNeasy kit for PBMCs, and the RNeasy kit for mouse skin. Amplification of TCRbeta CDR3 regions was done by immunoSEQ multiplex PCR using 35 Vbeta forward primers and 13 Jbeta reverse primers. The study at large found these results: Tofacitinib significantly lowered scalp clonality and the number of expanded CD8+ clones among the top 100 scalp clones. Compared with mice, TCR sequences shared between patients were less clear, possibly partly because of HLA diversity across the patient population. The treated cohort was small, with a single nonresponder, so links between baseline CD8+ expansion and response need larger studies. Compared with normal scalp, lesional scalp, particularly in alopecia totalis/universalis, had higher clonality and more expanded CD8+ clones, which suggests antigenic drive. Unlike mouse skin, which is dominated by gammadelta T cells, normal human skin has resident alphabeta T cells that are also sequenced, and this complicates analysis of the scalp TCR repertoire. Many expanded lesional clones persisted in scalp and blood during tofacitinib treatment, which may partly explain relapse after stopping treatment.

The germline V gene (reference sequence) provides CDR1 GTSNPN and CDR2 SVGIG. The CDR3 spans 14 residues, from the cysteine through the phenylalanine. Here the CDR3 DNA is all that survives: 42 bases in frame from base 1. Trimming takes 2 bases off V and 8 bases off J; junction bases not matched to a gene: 4. Concerning this clone: Its antigen is not yet known. Base qualities are not at hand, and no much larger clone is one base apart.

The library came from the immunoSEQ multiplex PCR assay. To provide template for TCR sequencing, every sample had RNA extracted and reverse transcribed into cDNA. SuperScript III was used for first-strand cDNA synthesis, primed with a 2:1 mix of oligo-dT and random hexamers. A synthetic immune receptor repertoire was used to gauge amplification bias, and whatever bias remained was removed computationally. The source study handled its data this way. Raw reads were preprocessed to remove errors, and CDR3 was defined according to IMGT conventions as the region from the conserved cysteine to phenylalanine. To get clonality, Shannon entropy was normalized by log2 of the number of productive unique TCRs and the result was subtracted from 1. CD4 or CD8 identity of scalp clones was inferred by cross-referencing scalp TCRbeta sequences with sorted blood CD4 and CD8 repertoires. TCRdb took this table from immuneACCESS and kept in-frame rearrangements with V and J called. Such tables lack part of the clones; where checked against another copy, unresolved V genes explain under half of the gap, and the rest is unexplained. That table supplies the V and J calls and clone size; D and trimming were determined from the DNA. In all, the sample holds roughly 98,000 clones, and 60% to 75% of those were seen once. Jointly, the top ten make up 15% of the sample.

The time point label on this specimen signifies: about 4 weeks on oral tofacitinib. The sample's treatment or condition label, in plain terms: oral pan-JAK inhibitor, 5-10 mg twice daily. Lesional scalp punch biopsies and peripheral blood were collected from alopecia areata patients. PBMCs were isolated by density centrifugation and stained for CD3, CD4 and CD8, after which CD4+ and CD8+ T cells were sorted on a FACSAria. The rearrangement combines TRBV30 with TRBJ1-6, and 9 bases in between align with TRBD1. The sequenced sample was CD8+ T cells sorted from blood, obtained at week 4, from a patient treated with tofacitinib. The sequence came from a human donor with alopecia areata. CDR3 protein: CAWSSGQGDSPLHF. The DNA is TGTGCCTGGAGTTCGGGACAGGGTGATTCACCCCTCCACTTT. Extended through the reference TRBV30 and TRBJ1-6 proteins, this CDR3 yields the full variable domain: SQTIHQWPATLVQPVGSPLSLECTVEGTSNPNLYWYRQAAGRGLQLLFYSVGIGQISSEVPQNLSASRPQDRQFILSSKKLLLSDSGFYLCAWSSGQGDSPLHFGNGTRLTVT.